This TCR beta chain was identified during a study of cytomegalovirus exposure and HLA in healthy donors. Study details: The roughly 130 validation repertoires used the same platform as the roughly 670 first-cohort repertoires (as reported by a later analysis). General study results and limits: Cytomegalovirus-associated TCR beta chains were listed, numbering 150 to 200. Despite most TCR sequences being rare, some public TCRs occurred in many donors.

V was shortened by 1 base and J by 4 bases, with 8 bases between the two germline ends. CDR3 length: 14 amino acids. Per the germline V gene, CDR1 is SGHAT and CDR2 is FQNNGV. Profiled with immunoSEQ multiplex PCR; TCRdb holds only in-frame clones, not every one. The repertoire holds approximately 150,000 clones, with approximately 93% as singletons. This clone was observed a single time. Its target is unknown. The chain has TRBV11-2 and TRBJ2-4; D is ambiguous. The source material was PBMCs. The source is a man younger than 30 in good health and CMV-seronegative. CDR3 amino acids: CASSLGGSKNIQYF. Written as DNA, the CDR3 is TGTGCCAGCAGCTTAGGAGGTTCGAAAAACATTCAGTACTTC.